The next 23 T cell receptor beta chains were all read from a single sample in a study of T cell changes during pregnancy in multiple sclerosis. Assay used: immunoSEQ multiplex PCR; TCRdb lists only in-frame clones, some missing. The table has 30,000 to 50,000 clones, around 92% seen once. The source material was CD4+ T cells from peripheral blood mononuclear cells, sampled after pregnancy. Every receptor here comes from a female donor with multiple sclerosis, enrolled in a pregnancy study.

The J gene is TRBJ2-1, the V gene TRBV7-6, with 9 bases identical to TRBD2. Germline-derived CDR1 and CDR2 are SGHVS and FNYEAQ. V lost 1 base to trimming and J lost 9 bases; unmatched junction nucleotides: 10. This CDR3 spans 16 amino acids. In nucleotides, the CDR3 is TGTGCCAGCAGCTTAGTGGCGGGGGGGCCCGAGAGTGAGCAGTTCTTC. It translates to CASSLVAGGPESEQFF. Complete variable domain (other parts from reference TRBV7-6 and TRBJ2-1): GAGVSQSPRYKVTKRGQDVALRCDPISGHVSLYWYRQALGQGPEFLTYFNYEAQQDKSGLPNDRFSAERPEGSISTLTIQRTEQRDSAMYRCASSLVAGGPESEQFFGPGTRLTVL.

This chain uses TRBV4-1 with TRBJ1-5; D is possibly TRBD1 (5 bases). Germline-derived CDR1 and CDR2 are MGHRA and YSYEKL. Trimming shortened V by 0 bases and J by 5 bases, and 14 bases separated the two germline ends. There are 16 residues in the CDR3. DNA for the CDR3: TGCGCCAGCAGCCAAGAGCCATCTTGGGGCCATCAGCCCCAGCATTTT. Encoded protein: CASSQEPSWGHQPQHF.

As to this clone: Mismatch with germline at one junction end may stem from a read error. The CDR3 nucleotides read TGTGCTAGCAGCCCCGAGCAAGTGGCCGGGGAGCTGTTTTTT. It codes for CASSPEQVAGELFF. V usage is TRBV7-7 and J usage is TRBJ2-2; D uncertain. Germline V lookup: CDR1 SSHAT, CDR2 FNYEAQ (reference sequence). The CDR3 is 14 residues long.

The rearrangement uses TRBV4-1 and TRBJ2-5; 8 nucleotides match TRBD2. V dropped 5 bases and J dropped 2; count of bases not matched to a gene: 4. This CDR3 region has 14 residues. Germline CDR1 and CDR2: MGHRA and YSYEKL. The DNA for the CDR3 is TGCGCCAGCAGCTGGAGCGGGGGTCAAGAGACCCAGTACTTC. Translating it yields CASSWSGGQETQYF.

The genes are TRBV9 and TRBJ2-7, with 10 bases matching TRBD1. The CDR3 loop spans 15 amino acids. Germline CDR1 reads SGDLS; CDR2 reads YYNGEE. Trimming cost V 0 bases and J 3 bases; bases outside gene matches: 3. The DNA for the CDR3 is TGTGCCAGCAGCGTAGCTTGGGACAGGGGCTACGAGCAGTACTTC. It encodes CASSVAWDRGYEQYF.

This clone has just a few counts. This chain joins TRBV5-1 and TRBJ1-2; 7 positions agree with TRBD1. This CDR3 contains 15 residues. After removal of 3 bases from V and 0 bases from J, the junction contained 5 bases not matched to a gene. From germline, CDR1 is SGHRS and CDR2 YFSETQ. CDR3 sequence: CASSSRQGANYGYTF. The DNA for the CDR3 is TGCGCCAGCAGCTCGAGACAGGGAGCTAACTATGGCTACACCTTC.

The genes are TRBV9 and TRBJ1-5; D perhaps matches TRBD1 (5 bases). In germline, CDR1 is SGDLS, CDR2 YYNGEE. This CDR3 spans 16 amino acids. The V end was cut by 3 bases, the J end by 3 bases, with 16 bases between. Here the CDR3 reads CASSAEDRVPNQPQHF. In nucleotides, the CDR3 is TGTGCCAGCAGCGCAGAAGACAGAGTCCCCAATCAGCCCCAGCATTTT.

The chain uses TRBV19 and TRBJ2-2; TRBD2 agrees at 8 bases. From germline, CDR1 is LNHDA and CDR2 SQIVND (reference sequence). The CDR3 runs 14 residues. V lost 6 bases to trimming and J lost 7 bases; unmatched junction nucleotides: 7. The CDR3 here is CASRTGGGIGELFF. In DNA, the CDR3 is TGTGCCAGTAGGACTGGCGGGGGGATCGGGGAGCTGTTTTTT.

V is TRBV4-2 and J is TRBJ1-4; 8 nucleotides line up with TRBD1. CDR1 and CDR2 from the germline V gene are LGHNA and YNFKEQ. After removal of 0 bases from V and 8 bases from J, the junction contained 2 bases not matched to a gene. The CDR3 length is 14 residues. Here the CDR3 reads CASSQDRGLEKLFF. CDR3 nucleotide sequence: TGTGCCAGCAGCCAAGACAGGGGGCTCGAAAAACTGTTTTTT.

The V call is TRBV19, the J call TRBJ1-5; TRBD1 is a possible D gene (5 bases). The V gene lost 5 bases and the J gene lost 7 bases, with 15 bases spanning the gap. The CDR3 has 14 residues. Germline-derived CDR1 and CDR2 are LNHDA and SQIVND (reference sequence). The CDR3 nucleotides are TGTGCCAGTAGTCCCGGGGGAAATTGGCAGCCCCAGCATTTT. This sequence encodes CASSPGGNWQPQHF.

CDR3 amino acids: CASSLEPLASGEQFF. In nucleotides, the CDR3 is TGTGCCAGCAGCTTGGAGCCACTAGCGTCTGGTGAGCAGTTCTTC. This sequence joins TRBV5-4 and TRBJ2-1, with 7 bases aligning to TRBD2. V lost 0 bases and J lost 9; bases outside the gene matches: 9. This CDR3 is 15 amino acids long. The germline V gene has CDR1 SGHNT and CDR2 YYREEE (reference sequence).

This clone was counted a single time. The V and J genes are TRBV30 and TRBJ2-2, with D perhaps matching TRBD1 (6 bases). Germline CDR1 GTSNPN, CDR2 SVGIG (reference sequence). V dropped 8 bases and J dropped 6 bases, with 16 bases sitting between them. There are 13 residues in the CDR3. This CDR3 reads CASPGHPAGELFF. In nucleotides, the CDR3 is TGTGCCAGTCCGGGACACCCAGCCGGGGAGCTGTTTTTT.

This clone was detected only once. The chain joins TRBV7-3 to TRBJ1-1; D is possibly TRBD1 (5 bases). The CDR3 length is 13 residues. V was pared by 5 bases and J by 10 bases, with 17 bases between. Germline V lookup: CDR1 SGHTA, CDR2 FQGTGA. The CDR3, as DNA: TGTGCCAGCAGCCCAGTCGAGCGGGGACGAGCTTTCTTT. It specifies CASSPVERGRAFF.

V gene TRBV10-3 combines with J gene TRBJ2-7; 9 nucleotides line up with TRBD1. The CDR3 covers 14 residues. Looked up from germline, CDR1 is ENHRY and CDR2 is SYGVKD. V trimming: 4 bases; J trimming: 2 bases; junction bases outside the gene matches: 3. The CDR3, as DNA: TGTGCCATCAGTGTGGGACAGGGAGCCTACGAGCAGTACTTC. The encoded protein is CAISVGQGAYEQYF.

This sequence joins TRBV29-1 and TRBJ2-7; TRBD1 matches at 7 bases. The length of the CDR3 is 12 residues. With 7 bases clipped from V and 3 bases from J, the junction kept 6 bases outside the gene matches. Germline V lookup: CDR1 SQVTM, CDR2 ANQGSEA. CDR3 coding DNA: TGCAGCGCTCGGGACAGCCTCTACGAGCAGTACTTC. It is translated as CSARDSLYEQYF.

This rearrangement joins TRBV9 to TRBJ2-1, with 10 nucleotides matching TRBD1. The CDR3 spans 15 residues. The germline V gene has CDR1 SGDLS and CDR2 YYNGEE. With V trimmed by 4 bases and J by 3 bases, 4 bases remained unmatched. This CDR3 reads CASSQDRGLYNEQFF. As DNA, the CDR3 is TGTGCCAGCAGCCAAGACAGGGGGCTCTACAATGAGCAGTTCTTC.

V and J are TRBV2 and TRBJ2-5; 10 nucleotides line up with TRBD2. V shed 6 bases and J 5 bases; nucleotides not matched to a gene: 9. CDR1 and CDR2 (germline): SNHLY, FYNNEI. The CDR3 runs 15 residues. CDR3 residues: CASRKKAGGRETQYF. CDR3 in DNA: TGTGCCAGCAGGAAAAAAGCGGGGGGGCGGGAGACCCAGTACTTC.

The chain combines TRBV6-6 with TRBJ1-2; perhaps TRBD1 as D (6 bases). This CDR3 contains 16 residues. Germline V gene data show CDR1 as MNHNY and CDR2 as SVGAGI (reference sequence). V dropped 8 bases and J dropped 6 bases, with 25 bases sitting between them. The CDR3 DNA sequence: TGTGCCAGCTCAGTTACTCAACAGGGCGAGGGGAATGGCTACACCTTC. As protein: CASSVTQQGEGNGYTF.

The rearrangement links TRBV6-5 to TRBJ2-7, with a weak D call TRBD2 (7 bases). The CDR3 loop spans 16 amino acids. Germline CDR1 reads MNHEY; CDR2 reads SVGAGI. Trimming took off 0 bases at V and 4 bases at J, with 16 bases between the two ends. The CDR3 region has the DNA TGTGCCAGCAGTTACTCGGGGGCGGGGGCCAGGTACGAGCAGTACTTC. Translating it yields CASSYSGAGARYEQYF.

This rearrangement joins TRBV10-2 to TRBJ1-2; 7 nucleotides align to TRBD1. The CDR3 totals 14 residues. The ends lost 2 bases at V and 8 bases at J; junction bases unmatched: 8. Germline V gives CDR1 WSHSY, CDR2 SAAADI. This CDR3 reads CASSEHRGPGGYTF. CDR3 in DNA: TGCGCCAGCAGTGAGCATAGGGGGCCGGGCGGCTACACCTTC.

This chain links TRBV27 with TRBJ2-1; 9 nucleotides line up with TRBD2. The germline V gene encodes CDR1 MNHEY and CDR2 SMNVEV (reference sequence). The CDR3 covers 16 residues. V shed 5 bases and J 7 bases; nucleotides not matched to a gene: 12. As DNA, the CDR3 is TGTGCCAGCAGTCCCCTCTTGCGGGGGGGAGATAATGAGCAGTTCTTC. Protein product: CASSPLLRGGDNEQFF.

The chain carries TRBV5-5 and TRBJ2-2, with a tentative D call TRBD1 (6 bases). V lost 5 bases, J lost 8 bases, and 19 bases lay in between. CDR1 and CDR2 from the germline V gene are SGHKS and YYEKEE (reference sequence). This CDR3 has 15 residues. CDR3 DNA: TGTGCCAGCAGTCCCGGGACACCGGTGACTGGGGAGCTGTTTTTT. Amino acid sequence: CASSPGTPVTGELFF.

The chain combines TRBV7-3 with TRBJ1-6; D is uncertain. Germline CDR1 and CDR2: SGHTA and FQGTGA. The V gene lost 4 bases and the J gene lost 7 bases, with 11 bases spanning the gap. The CDR3 extends over 14 amino acids. The CDR3 DNA reads as TGTGCCAGCAGCTCCGGGGTGGGGAATTCACCCCTCCACTTT. It yields the protein CASSSGVGNSPLHF.